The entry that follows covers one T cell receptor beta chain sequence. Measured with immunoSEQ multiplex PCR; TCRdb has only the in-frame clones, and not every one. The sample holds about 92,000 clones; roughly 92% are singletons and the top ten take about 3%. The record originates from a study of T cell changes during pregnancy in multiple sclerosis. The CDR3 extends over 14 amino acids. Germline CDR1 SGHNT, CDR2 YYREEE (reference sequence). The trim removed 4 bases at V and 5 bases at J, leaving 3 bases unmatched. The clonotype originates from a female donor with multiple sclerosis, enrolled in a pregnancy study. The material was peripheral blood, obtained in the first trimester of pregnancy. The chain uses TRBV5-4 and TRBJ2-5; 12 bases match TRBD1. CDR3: CASSGTGGGETQYF. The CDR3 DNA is TGTGCCAGCAGCGGGACAGGGGGCGGTGAGACCCAGTACTTC.